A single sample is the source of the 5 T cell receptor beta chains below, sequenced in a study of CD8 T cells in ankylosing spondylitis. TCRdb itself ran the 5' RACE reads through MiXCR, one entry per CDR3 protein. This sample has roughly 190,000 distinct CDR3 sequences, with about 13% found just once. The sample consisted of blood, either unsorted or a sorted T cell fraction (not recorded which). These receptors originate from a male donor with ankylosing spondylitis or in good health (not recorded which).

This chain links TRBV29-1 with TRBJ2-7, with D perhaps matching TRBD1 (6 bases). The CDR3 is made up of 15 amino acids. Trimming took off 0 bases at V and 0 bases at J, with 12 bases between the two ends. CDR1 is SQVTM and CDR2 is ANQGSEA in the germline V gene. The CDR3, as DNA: TGCAGCGTTGAAGAAAGGCAGGGGAGCTCCTACGAGCAGTACTTC. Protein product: CSVEERQGSSYEQYF.

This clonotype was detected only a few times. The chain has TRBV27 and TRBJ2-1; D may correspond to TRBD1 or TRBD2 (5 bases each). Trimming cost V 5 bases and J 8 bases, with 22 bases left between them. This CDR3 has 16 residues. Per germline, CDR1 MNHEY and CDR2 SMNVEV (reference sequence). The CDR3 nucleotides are TGTGCCAGCAGTCACCCTGGGACCCTTCCCGGGGATGAGCAGTTCTTC. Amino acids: CASSHPGTLPGDEQFF.

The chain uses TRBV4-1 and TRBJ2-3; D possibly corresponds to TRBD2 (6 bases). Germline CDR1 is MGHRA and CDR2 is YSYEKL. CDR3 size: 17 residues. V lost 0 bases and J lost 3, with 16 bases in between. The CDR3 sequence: CASSQDMIAVGTDTQYF. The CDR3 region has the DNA TGCGCCAGCAGCCAAGATATGATAGCGGTCGGTACAGATACGCAGTATTTT.

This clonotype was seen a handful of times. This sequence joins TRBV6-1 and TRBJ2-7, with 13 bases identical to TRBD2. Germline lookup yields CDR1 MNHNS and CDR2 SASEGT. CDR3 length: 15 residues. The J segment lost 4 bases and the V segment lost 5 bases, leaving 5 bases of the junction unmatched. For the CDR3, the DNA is TGTGCCAGCAGTCATTGGACTAGCGGGAGTTACGAGCAGTACTTC. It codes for CASSHWTSGSYEQYF.

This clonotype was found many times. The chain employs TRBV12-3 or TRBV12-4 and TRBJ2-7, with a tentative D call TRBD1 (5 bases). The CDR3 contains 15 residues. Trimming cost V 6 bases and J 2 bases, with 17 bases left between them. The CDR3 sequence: CASSTYGRDTYEQYF. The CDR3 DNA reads TGTGCCAGCAGCACTTATGGCAGGGATACCTACGAGCAGTACTTC.